The 19 T cell receptor beta chains listed next were all sequenced from one sample in a study of metastatic and nonmetastatic thyroid tumors (dated by TCRdb to about 2020). None of the patients had been given any treatment before thyroid surgery. Libraries were made using PCR. Data came from an Illumina HiSeq 4000. Using fastp trimming at Q25 and MiXCR clonotype assembly, TCRdb reanalyzed the public sequencing data and kept in-frame beta chains. Across this sample there are about 10,000 clones, with roughly a third seen only once. The biggest ten clones account for around 16% of the sample. The sample comprised adjacent normal tissue. The source of these receptors is a female donor with papillary thyroid cancer or a benign thyroid nodule (not recorded which). Some clones in this sample may be carry-over from other donors' samples.

This clone was recorded a few times. The chain employs TRBV11-3 and TRBJ2-7, with TRBD2 matching over 9 bases. V lost 1 base to trimming and J lost 4 bases; unmatched junction nucleotides: 2. Germline assignment: CDR1 SGHNT and CDR2 YENEEA. The CDR3 is made up of 14 amino acids. In DNA form, the CDR3 reads TGTGCCAGCAGCTTAGTAGCGGGAGTGTACGAGCAGTACTTC. It is translated as CASSLVAGVYEQYF.

The V gene is TRBV5-1, the J gene TRBJ2-1; D gene uncertain. The CDR3 length is 11 residues. Germline loops: CDR1 SGHRS, CDR2 YFSETQ. The V and J ends lost 4 bases and 10 bases respectively, with 9 bases between them. The CDR3 reads CASSLGGEQFF. The CDR3 DNA reads TGCGCCAGCAGCCTCGGTGGAGAGCAGTTCTTC.

The chain is built from TRBV29-1 and TRBJ1-1; D gene uncertain. The ends were cut back, 7 bases at V and 7 bases at J, with 16 bases in the middle. Per the germline V gene, CDR1 is SQVTM and CDR2 is ANQGSEA. This CDR3 comprises 12 residues. CDR3 in amino acids: CSGLRARGEAFF. In nucleotides, the CDR3 is TGCAGCGGGCTTAGGGCCCGAGGTGAAGCTTTCTTT.

A few counts support this clone. Other DNA sequences within the sample encode an identical CDR3. The chain couples TRBV28 to TRBJ1-6; D remains ambiguous. Germline CDR1 MDHEN, CDR2 SYDVKM. The CDR3 consists of 16 residues. V lost 4 bases and J 6 bases, leaving 16 bases between the germline ends. The CDR3 sequence is CASSSPAITANSPLHF. The CDR3 DNA reads TGTGCCAGCAGTTCCCCCGCTATTACGGCTAATTCACCCCTCCACTTT.

The genes are TRBV6-1 and TRBJ2-5; D may be TRBD2 (5 bases). Germline-derived CDR1 and CDR2 are MNHNS and SASEGT. This CDR3 has 15 residues. V lost 3 bases and J 8 bases, leaving 19 bases between the germline ends. The CDR3 here is CASSDSRAGTDTQYF. CDR3 coding DNA: TGTGCCAGCAGTGACTCGCGGGCCGGCACAGATACCCAGTACTTC.

This clone is labeled medium-sized. CDR3 in DNA: TGTGCCAGCTCACCCGGACAGGGAAGCTCCTACGAGCAGTACTTC. As protein: CASSPGQGSSYEQYF. The chain joins TRBV18 to TRBJ2-7; TRBD1 aligns across 8 bases. After removal of 3 bases from V and 0 bases from J, the junction contained 4 bases not matched to a gene. Germline CDR1 and CDR2: KGHSH and LQKENI. This CDR3 spans 15 amino acids.

The rearrangement uses TRBV9 and TRBJ1-2, with D perhaps matching TRBD1 (5 bases). This CDR3 is 13 amino acids long. V was clipped by 0 bases and J by 7 bases, with 10 bases between them. CDR1 and CDR2 from the germline V gene are SGDLS and YYNGEE. In DNA, the CDR3 is TGTGCCAGCAGCGTAGTTAGGGGCGGTGGCTACACCTTC. Its translation is CASSVVRGGGYTF.

DNA of the CDR3: TGTGCCATCGGGAGATTGAACACTGAAGCTTTCTTT. Translated, it gives CAIGRLNTEAFF. The chain has TRBV10-3 and TRBJ1-1; D not certain. Trimming took off 8 bases at V and 0 bases at J, with 7 bases between the two ends. The CDR3 loop spans 12 amino acids. The V gene's germline CDR1 is ENHRY and CDR2 SYGVKD.

By share of the sample, this clone is large. CDR3 residues: CASSRAGPTYNEQFF. The CDR3 nucleotides read TGTGCCAGCAGCCGGGCCGGGCCCACCTACAATGAGCAGTTCTTC. The rearrangement uses TRBV2 and TRBJ2-1; D not resolved. This CDR3 has 15 amino acids. V lost 6 bases, J lost 2 bases, and 14 bases lay in between. The germline CDR1 and CDR2 sequences are SNHLY and FYNNEI.

This clone was detected only a few times. The conserved final phenylalanine or tryptophan is absent from the CDR3, which likely points to a read error. The chain uses TRBV2 and TRBJ2-7, with D hard to call. Trimming pared 2 bases from V and 4 bases from J, leaving 12 bases between. The CDR3 is 14 residues long. Germline-derived CDR1 and CDR2 are SNHLY and FYNNEI. CDR3 in DNA: TGTGCCAGCAGTGAACCAGCTGGGCTTTACGAGCAGTACCTC. Amino acids: CASSEPAGLYEQYL.

This clone appeared once. The CDR3 DNA is TGCGCCAGCAGCCTGAGACAGGGGTTCACCTACGAGCAGTACTTC. This gives the protein CASSLRQGFTYEQYF. The J gene is TRBJ2-7, the V gene TRBV5-1; 8 bases fit TRBD1. The CDR3 has 15 residues. Germline V gene lookup returns CDR1 SGHRS and CDR2 YFSETQ. Losses at the gene ends were 4 bases for V and 2 bases for J; bases not matched to a gene: 8.

The DNA of the CDR3 is TGTGCCAGCAGTGAAGTCCCGGGGGGGCCGTCGGATACGCAGTATTTT. Translation: CASSEVPGGPSDTQYF. The rearrangement uses TRBV6-1 and TRBJ2-3; the match to TRBD2 covers 8 bases. The ends lost 1 base at V and 6 bases at J; junction bases unmatched: 9. Germline CDR1 and CDR2: MNHNS and SASEGT. The CDR3 has 16 amino acids.

V usage is TRBV5-1 and J usage is TRBJ1-1, with D possibly TRBD1 on 5 matching bases. The CDR3 is 14 amino acids. Trimming pared 4 bases from V and 1 base from J, leaving 11 bases between. Germline assignment: CDR1 SGHRS and CDR2 YFSETQ. CDR3 region: CASSRDPGNTEAFF. The CDR3 region has the DNA TGCGCCAGCAGCCGGGACCCGGGGAACACTGAAGCTTTCTTT.

This clone is medium-sized within its sample. The V call is TRBV28, the J call TRBJ1-2, with D maybe TRBD1 (5 bases). Germline-derived CDR1 and CDR2 are MDHEN and SYDVKM. The CDR3 covers 12 residues. The ends were cut back, 3 bases at V and 8 bases at J, with 10 bases in the middle. The DNA for the CDR3 is TGTGCCAGCAGTTTCGGGGGGGACGGCTACACCTTC. Translated: CASSFGGDGYTF.

This clone is termed large (0.1 to 1%). The rearrangement links TRBV20-1 to TRBJ1-5; D may be TRBD1 (5 bases). CDR3 length: 16 amino acids. V shed 2 bases and J shed 0 bases, with 14 bases lying between them. CDR1 is DFQATT, CDR2 SNEGSKA, per germline (reference sequence). The CDR3 coding sequence is TGCAGTGCTAGATACTCCGGGGCCAATAGCAATCAGCCCCAGCATTTT. Translation: CSARYSGANSNQPQHF.

This sequence joins TRBV20-1 and TRBJ1-6, with 7 bases identical to TRBD1. The trim removed 5 bases at V and 9 bases at J, leaving 13 bases unmatched. Germline values: CDR1 DFQATT, CDR2 SNEGSKA (reference sequence). The CDR3 is 15 amino acids. The CDR3 loop reads CSARGGTEVISPLHF. CDR3 coding DNA: TGCAGTGCTCGGGGAGGGACAGAGGTTATTTCACCCCTCCACTTT.

The rearrangement links TRBV5-1 to TRBJ1-1, with a tentative D call TRBD1 (5 bases). Looked up from germline, CDR1 is SGHRS and CDR2 is YFSETQ. This CDR3 has 15 amino acids. The ends were cut back, 2 bases at V and 0 bases at J, with 11 bases in the middle. Here the CDR3 DNA reads TGCGCCAGCAGCTTTCAGGGATACATGAACACTGAAGCTTTCTTT. This encodes CASSFQGYMNTEAFF.

The chain couples TRBV6-2 or TRBV6-3 to TRBJ1-5; D gene uncertain. This CDR3 is built from 15 residues. In germline, CDR1 is MNHEY, CDR2 SVGEGT. The V and J ends lost 5 bases and 3 bases respectively, with 14 bases between them. CDR3 loop: CASSTLTTPNQPQHF. In nucleotides, the CDR3 is TGTGCCAGCAGTACTCTGACAACCCCCAATCAGCCCCAGCATTTT.

This clone was counted only a few times. The V gene is TRBV27, the J gene TRBJ1-2; 12 bases align to TRBD1. Germline V gives CDR1 MNHEY, CDR2 SMNVEV (reference sequence). V shed 4 bases, J shed 2 bases, and the junction held 8 bases outside the gene matches. CDR3 length: 17 residues. CDR3 sequence reads: CASSSTGQGASNYGYTF. The CDR3 nucleotides are TGTGCCAGCAGTTCGACGGGACAGGGGGCCTCCAACTATGGCTACACCTTC.